This T cell receptor beta chain was profiled in a study of blood T cell repertoires in COVID-19. Study at large: Sources were T cells, B-cell-depleted T cells, or PBMCs; the material itself was cDNA or gDNA.

Patients of the Seattle cohort, enrolled during active infection, were followed longitudinally. CDR1 is SGHDN, CDR2 FVKESK, per germline. V shed 4 bases and J 6 bases; nucleotides not matched to a gene: 5. The CDR3 loop spans 13 amino acids. Repertoires were generated with immunoSEQ multiplex PCR, while TCRdb's copy carries only in-frame clones and drops some. The table lists a few hundred thousand clones, over 75% of them singletons. Sequenced: peripheral blood. The TCR was taken from a woman aged 25 to 45 with COVID-19, enrolled during active disease. V is TRBV14 and J is TRBJ2-5, with 7 positions matching TRBD1. Here the CDR3 DNA reads TGTGCCAGCAGCCGACAGGGAATACAGACCCAGTACTTC. Translating gives CASSRQGIQTQYF.